This T cell receptor beta chain was captured by sequencing in a study of beta chain features in type 1 diabetes. This CDR3 is built from 14 residues. Germline lookup yields CDR1 MNHEY and CDR2 SVGAGI. V lost 4 bases and J lost 2, with 9 bases in between. A single heparinised blood sample, averaging roughly 0.11 L, was obtained per donor. This clone was observed a few times. Its antigen is unknown. What was sequenced were expressed TCRB transcripts, since all of the isolated RNA had been reverse transcribed. Measured with immunoSEQ multiplex PCR; TCRdb has only the in-frame clones, and not every one. The data contain 600,000 or so clones, 9.5% to 15% of them singletons. Findings and caveats of the study: A PCR bias possibly favoring shorter templates would apply equally to patients and controls. VDJ junctions in type 1 diabetes patients carried more deletions and fewer insertions. In comparison with healthy donors, patients had naive, central memory and Treg TCRB repertoires that appeared more similar. A moderate, significant TCRB CDR3 shortening appeared in type 1 diabetes across four CD4+ subsets.

The chain recombines TRBV6-5 with TRBJ1-5, with no clear D. This receptor was identified in a man aged 25-40 years with type 1 diabetes. What was sequenced was naive CD4+ T cells from blood. CDR3 bases: TGTGCCAGCAGTTTGGAGGTAGGCAATCAGCCCCAGCATTTT. Its translation is CASSLEVGNQPQHF.